This entry concerns a single T cell receptor (beta chain). This clonotype was counted many times. This clone's antigen is unknown. Per-nucleotide qualities are absent, and no much larger clonotype sits a single base away. Unmatched junction bases come to 5, with V trimmed by 3 bases and J by 4 bases. The CDR3 covers 14 residues, taking in both the cysteine and the phenylalanine. The DNA shown is the 42-base CDR3, in frame from base 1. This sample was taken from a study of CD8+CD57+ T cells in acquired aplastic anemia (dated by TCRdb to the late 2010s). Describing the broader study: DNA extracted from sorted CD4+ and CD8+ cells had a mean of about 3.2 ug, with a range of roughly 0.2 to 27.4 ug. A CD8+CD57+ expansion meant a frequency higher than the mean frequency seen in healthy subjects.

Genomic DNA served as template for TCR beta VDJ combination and CDR3 sequence profiling. An Illumina HiSeq 2000 was the platform used for TCR repertoire sequencing. Under the source paper's analysis protocol: TRBV/TRBJ rearrangement plots, CDR3 size and DJ length profiles, and Simpson's diversity index were used to assess repertoires. The most abundant DNA sequence in the deep sequencing data was defined as the immunodominant clone. CDR3 amino acid sequences were checked for sharing between subjects and were compared against published repertoires and the VDJdb database. TCRdb trimmed the raw reads at Q25, called clones with MiXCR and kept productive beta chains. Each entry is one CDR3 protein sequence, shown with its most common DNA and genes. The V and J calls and clone size come from TCRdb's table, not from the authors' own analysis. Recorded for this sample are 150,000 to 200,000 distinct CDR3 sequences; roughly 43% of them occurred a single time. The ten most abundant clones make up roughly 1.1% of the sample.

The paper as a whole reports these results and caveats: Roughly 31 CD8+ CDR3 sequences were shared between patients and controls but appeared highly expressed in patients and within their immunodominant clones. Between patients and healthy controls, no significant difference in CD8+ Simpson's diversity was found (P=0.060).

Flow cytometry had shown CD8+CD57+ cell expansion in the patients selected for sequencing. All patients had severe acquired aplastic anemia diagnosed by International Study of Aplastic Anemia and Agranulocytosis and Camitta criteria. No therapy had been received by the patients at the time of blood sampling. TCR repertoires of sorted CD4+ and CD8+ blood T cells from severe aplastic anemia patients and healthy subjects were deep-sequenced in the study. Patients were enrolled in the USA under clinicaltrials.gov protocols 00001620, 01623167, 00001397, 00071045, 00081523 and 00961064. Ficoll-Paque density gradient centrifugation was used to isolate peripheral blood mononuclear cells. Before DNA extraction, CD4+ and CD8+ T cells were sorted with FACS or magnetic beads.

The chain was built from TRBV12-3 or TRBV12-4 and TRBJ2-7, with TRBD2 identical over 8 junction bases. The source is a human donor with aplastic anemia. Sequenced input: sorted CD4+, CD8+, or CD8+CD57+ T cells (not recorded which) from PBMCs. Here the CDR3 is given as CASSFGTRGYEQYF. The sequenced DNA is TGTGCCAGCAGTTTTGGGACTAGGGGTTACGAGCAGTACTTC.